This TCR beta chain is drawn from a study of T cells in Graves' hyperthyroidism and ophthalmopathy. Notes on the study in general: Median prediction lead before ophthalmopathy onset was roughly 6 months with the model. Most thyroid-expanded clonotypes above 0.001 were also found in blood.

RNA transcripts yielded amplified TCR beta CDR3 regions. With the HTBI primer set, the TCR CDR3 went through a first round of RT-PCR. Via MiXCR, TCRdb re-called the multiplex PCR reads, giving one row per CDR3 protein. The sample contains around 500,000 distinct CDR3 sequences, around a fifth of which appear only once. Lactation, pregnancy, other autoimmune disease or uncontrolled infection led to exclusion of patients. The study based diagnoses on clinical symptoms, serum thyroxine and TRAb, thyroid ultrasound and orbital computed tomography. The CDR3 spans 15 residues. V dropped 0 bases and J dropped 12; count of bases not matched to a gene: 9. Germline values: CDR1 SGHRS, CDR2 YFSETQ. Comment on this clonotype: The target antigen is unknown.

The sequence came from a woman in her 70s with Graves' ophthalmopathy. The sample comprised blood. The V call is TRBV5-1, the J call TRBJ2-1; 10 bases fit TRBD2. The CDR3 DNA follows: TGCGCCAGCAGCTTGGAGGGGCTAGCGGGAGAGGGGCAGTTCTTC. Translated: CASSLEGLAGEGQFF.